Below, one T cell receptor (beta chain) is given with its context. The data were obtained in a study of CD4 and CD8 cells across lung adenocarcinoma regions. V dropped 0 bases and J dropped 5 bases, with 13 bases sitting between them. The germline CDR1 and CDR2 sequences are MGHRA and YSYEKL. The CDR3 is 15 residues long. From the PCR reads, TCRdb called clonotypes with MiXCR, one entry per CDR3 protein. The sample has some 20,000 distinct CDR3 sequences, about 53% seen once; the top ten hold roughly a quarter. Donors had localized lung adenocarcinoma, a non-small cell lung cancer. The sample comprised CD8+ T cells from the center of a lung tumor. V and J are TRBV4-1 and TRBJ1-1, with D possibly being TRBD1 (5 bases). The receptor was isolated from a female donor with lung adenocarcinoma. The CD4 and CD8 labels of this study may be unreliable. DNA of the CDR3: TGCGCCAGCAGCCAAGATGGGCAGGGTGGAACTGAAGCTTTCTTT. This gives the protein CASSQDGQGGTEAFF.